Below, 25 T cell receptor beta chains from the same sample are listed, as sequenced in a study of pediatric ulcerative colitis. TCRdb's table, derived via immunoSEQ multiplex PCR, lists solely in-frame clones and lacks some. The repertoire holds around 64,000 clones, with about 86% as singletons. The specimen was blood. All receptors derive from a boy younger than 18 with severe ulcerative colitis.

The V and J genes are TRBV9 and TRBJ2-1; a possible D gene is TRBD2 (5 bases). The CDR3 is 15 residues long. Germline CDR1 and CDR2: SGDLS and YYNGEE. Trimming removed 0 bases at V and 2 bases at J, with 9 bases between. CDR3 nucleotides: TGTGCCAGCAGCGTAGCGGGGATCCCCTACAATGAGCAGTTCTTC. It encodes CASSVAGIPYNEQFF.

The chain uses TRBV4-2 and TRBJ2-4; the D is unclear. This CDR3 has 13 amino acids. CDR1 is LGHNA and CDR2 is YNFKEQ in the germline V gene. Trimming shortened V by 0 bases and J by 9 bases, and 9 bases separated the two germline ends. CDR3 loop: CASSQDPYSIQYF. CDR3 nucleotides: TGTGCCAGCAGCCAAGACCCTTATTCCATTCAGTACTTC.

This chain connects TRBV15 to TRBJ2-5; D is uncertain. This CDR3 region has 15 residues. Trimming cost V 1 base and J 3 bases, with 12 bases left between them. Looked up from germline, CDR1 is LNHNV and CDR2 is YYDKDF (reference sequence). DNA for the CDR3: TGTGCCACCAGCAGAGGGGGAATGGTCGAAGAGACCCAGTACTTC. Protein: CATSRGGMVEETQYF.

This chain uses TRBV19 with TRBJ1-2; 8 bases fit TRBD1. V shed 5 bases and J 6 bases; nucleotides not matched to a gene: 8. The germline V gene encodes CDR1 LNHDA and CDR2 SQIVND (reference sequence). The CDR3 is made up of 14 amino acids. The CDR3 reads CASSPTQGAHGYTF. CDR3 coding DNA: TGTGCCAGTAGTCCGACCCAGGGGGCTCATGGCTACACCTTC. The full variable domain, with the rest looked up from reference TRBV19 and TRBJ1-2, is DGGITQSPKYLFRKEGQNVTLSCEQNLNHDAMYWYRQDPGQGLRLIYYSQIVNDFQKGDIAEGYSVSREKKESFPLTVTSAQKNPTAFYLCASSPTQGAHGYTFGSGTRLTVV.

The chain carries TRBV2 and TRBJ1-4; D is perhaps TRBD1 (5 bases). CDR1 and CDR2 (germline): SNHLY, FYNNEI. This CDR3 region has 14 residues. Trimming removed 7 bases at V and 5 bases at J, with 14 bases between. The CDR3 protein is CASKGAGKNEKLFF. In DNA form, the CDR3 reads TGTGCCAGCAAAGGGGCAGGAAAAAATGAAAAACTGTTTTTT.

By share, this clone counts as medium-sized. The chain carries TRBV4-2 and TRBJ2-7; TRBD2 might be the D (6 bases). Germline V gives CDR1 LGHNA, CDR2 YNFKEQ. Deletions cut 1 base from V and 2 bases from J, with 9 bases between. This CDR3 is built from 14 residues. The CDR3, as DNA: TGTGCCAGCAGCCAAGGACTAGGGGCCTACGAGCAGTACTTC. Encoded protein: CASSQGLGAYEQYF.

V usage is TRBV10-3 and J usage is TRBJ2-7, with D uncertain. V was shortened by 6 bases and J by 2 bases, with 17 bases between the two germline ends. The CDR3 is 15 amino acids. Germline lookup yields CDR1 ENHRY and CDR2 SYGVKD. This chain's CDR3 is CAISPSSAATYEQYF. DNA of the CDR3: TGTGCCATCAGCCCCTCGTCCGCAGCGACCTACGAGCAGTACTTC.

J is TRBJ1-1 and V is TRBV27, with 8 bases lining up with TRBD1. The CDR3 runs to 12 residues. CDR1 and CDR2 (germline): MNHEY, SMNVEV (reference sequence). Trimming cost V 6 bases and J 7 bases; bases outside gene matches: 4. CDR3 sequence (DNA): TGTGCCAGCAGCGTACAGGGGGGTGAAGCTTTCTTT. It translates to CASSVQGGEAFF.

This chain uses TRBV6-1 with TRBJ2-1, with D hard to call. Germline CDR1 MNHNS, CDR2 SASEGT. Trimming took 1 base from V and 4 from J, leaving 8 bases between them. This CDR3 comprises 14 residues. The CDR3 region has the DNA TGTGCCAGCAGTGAAGACAATATTTACAATGAGCAGTTCTTC. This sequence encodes CASSEDNIYNEQFF.

CDR3 in DNA: TGCGCCAGCAGCTTGGAACAGGGGGAATCCTACGAGCAGTACTTC. Amino acid sequence: CASSLEQGESYEQYF. The V gene is TRBV5-1, the J gene TRBJ2-7; 8 bases are a match to TRBD1. The CDR3 totals 15 residues. CDR1 is SGHRS and CDR2 is YFSETQ in the germline V gene. Germline trimming cut 0 bases from V and 1 base from J; bases unmatched to any gene: 3.

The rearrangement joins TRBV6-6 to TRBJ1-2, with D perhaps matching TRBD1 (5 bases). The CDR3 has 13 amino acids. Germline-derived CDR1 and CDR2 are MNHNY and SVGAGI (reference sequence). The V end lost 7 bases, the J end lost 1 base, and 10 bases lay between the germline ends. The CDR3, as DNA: TGTGCCAGCATCGACAGTCTTAACTATGGCTACACCTTC. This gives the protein CASIDSLNYGYTF.

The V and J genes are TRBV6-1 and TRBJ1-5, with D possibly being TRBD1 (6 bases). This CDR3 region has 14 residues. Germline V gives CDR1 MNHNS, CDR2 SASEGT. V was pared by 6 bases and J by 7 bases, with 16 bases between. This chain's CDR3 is CASRMDGGRQPQHF. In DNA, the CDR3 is TGTGCCAGCAGAATGGACGGGGGGCGGCAGCCCCAGCATTTT.

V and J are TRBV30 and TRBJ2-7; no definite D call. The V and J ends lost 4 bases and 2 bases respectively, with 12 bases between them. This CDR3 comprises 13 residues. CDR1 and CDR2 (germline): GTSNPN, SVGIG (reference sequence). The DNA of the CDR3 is TGTGCCTGGACCCATACTGAGGCCTACGAGCAGTACTTC. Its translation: CAWTHTEAYEQYF.

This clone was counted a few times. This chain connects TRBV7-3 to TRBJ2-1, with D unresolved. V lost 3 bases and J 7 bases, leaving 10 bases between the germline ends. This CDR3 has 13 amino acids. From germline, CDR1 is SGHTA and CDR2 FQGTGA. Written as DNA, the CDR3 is TGTGCCAGCAGCTTGTTGGCTTCGAATGAGCAGTTCTTC. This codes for CASSLLASNEQFF. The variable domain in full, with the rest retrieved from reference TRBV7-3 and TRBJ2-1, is GAGVSQTPSNKVTEKGKYVELRCDPISGHTALYWYRQSLGQGPEFLIYFQGTGAADDSGLPNDRFFAVRPEGSVSTLKIQRTERGDSAVYLCASSLLASNEQFFGPGTRLTVL.

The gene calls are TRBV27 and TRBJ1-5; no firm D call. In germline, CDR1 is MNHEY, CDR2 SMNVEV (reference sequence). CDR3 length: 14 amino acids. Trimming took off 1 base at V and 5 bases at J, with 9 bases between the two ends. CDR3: CASSLYRGDQPQHF. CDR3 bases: TGTGCCAGCAGTTTATACCGGGGAGATCAGCCCCAGCATTTT.

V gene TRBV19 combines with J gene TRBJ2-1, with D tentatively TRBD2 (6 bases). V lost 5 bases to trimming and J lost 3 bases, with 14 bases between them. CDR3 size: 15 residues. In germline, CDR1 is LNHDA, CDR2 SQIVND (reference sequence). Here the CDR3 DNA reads TGTGCCAGTAGTGTAGCGGAGGGGCTCTACAATGAGCAGTTCTTC. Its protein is CASSVAEGLYNEQFF.

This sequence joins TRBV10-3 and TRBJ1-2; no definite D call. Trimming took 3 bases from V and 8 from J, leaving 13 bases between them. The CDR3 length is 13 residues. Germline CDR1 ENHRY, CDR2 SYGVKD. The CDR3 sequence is CAISDRGGSGYTF. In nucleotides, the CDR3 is TGTGCCATCAGTGACCGGGGAGGGTCCGGCTACACCTTC.

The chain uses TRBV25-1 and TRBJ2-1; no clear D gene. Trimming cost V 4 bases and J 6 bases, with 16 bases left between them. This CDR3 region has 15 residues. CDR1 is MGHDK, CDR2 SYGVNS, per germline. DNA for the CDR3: TGTGCCAGCAGTGCGACATGGCAACGGGCCAATGAGCAGTTCTTC. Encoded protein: CASSATWQRANEQFF.

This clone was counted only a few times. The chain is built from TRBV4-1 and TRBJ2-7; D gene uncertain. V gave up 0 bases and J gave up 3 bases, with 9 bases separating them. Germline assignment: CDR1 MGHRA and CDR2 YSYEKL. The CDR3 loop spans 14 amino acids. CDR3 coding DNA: TGCGCCAGCAGCCAAGATCTTGGGCTCTACGAGCAGTACTTC. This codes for CASSQDLGLYEQYF.

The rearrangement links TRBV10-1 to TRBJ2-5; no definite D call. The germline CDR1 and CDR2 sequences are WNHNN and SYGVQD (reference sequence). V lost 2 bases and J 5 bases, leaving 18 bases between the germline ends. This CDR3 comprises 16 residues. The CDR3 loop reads CASSEGQTVLGETQYF. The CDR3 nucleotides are TGCGCCAGCAGTGAGGGGCAGACTGTCCTTGGGGAGACCCAGTACTTC.

CDR3: CASSQDPGGLETQYF. DNA for the CDR3: TGCGCCAGCAGCCAAGATCCGGGAGGGTTGGAGACCCAGTACTTC. The chain links TRBV4-1 to TRBJ2-5, with 8 bases that match TRBD2. This CDR3 is 15 amino acids long. The V gene's germline CDR1 is MGHRA and CDR2 YSYEKL. Losses at the gene ends were 0 bases for V and 5 bases for J; bases not matched to a gene: 5.

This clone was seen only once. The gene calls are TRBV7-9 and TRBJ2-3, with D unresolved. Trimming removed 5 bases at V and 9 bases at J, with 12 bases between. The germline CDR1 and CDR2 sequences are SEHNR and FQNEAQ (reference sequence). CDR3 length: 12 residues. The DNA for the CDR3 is TGTGCCAGCAGCCAATCGGACGGGACGCAGTATTTT. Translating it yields CASSQSDGTQYF. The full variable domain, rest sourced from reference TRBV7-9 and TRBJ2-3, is DTGVSQNPRHKITKRGQNVTFRCDPISEHNRLYWYRQTLGQGPEFLTYFQNEAQLEKSRLLSDRFSAERPKGSFSTLEIQRTEQGDSAMYLCASSQSDGTQYFGPGTRLTVL.

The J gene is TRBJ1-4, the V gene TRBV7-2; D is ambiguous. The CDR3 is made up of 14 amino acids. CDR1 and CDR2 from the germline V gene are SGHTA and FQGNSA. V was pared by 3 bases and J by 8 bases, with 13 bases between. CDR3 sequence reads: CASSFGTVAEKLFF. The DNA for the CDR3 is TGTGCCAGCAGCTTCGGAACCGTTGCGGAAAAACTGTTTTTT. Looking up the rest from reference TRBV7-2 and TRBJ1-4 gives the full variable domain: GAGVSQSPSNKVTEKGKDVELRCDPISGHTALYWYRQSLGQGLEFLIYFQGNSAPDKSGLPSDRFSAERTGGSVSTLTIQRTQQEDSAVYLCASSFGTVAEKLFFGSGTQLSVL.

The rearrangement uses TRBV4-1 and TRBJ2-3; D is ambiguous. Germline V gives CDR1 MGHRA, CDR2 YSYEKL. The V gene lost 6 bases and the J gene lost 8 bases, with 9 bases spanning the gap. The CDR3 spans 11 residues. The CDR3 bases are TGCGCCAGCAGTCGTAACGGTACGCAGTATTTT. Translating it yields CASSRNGTQYF.

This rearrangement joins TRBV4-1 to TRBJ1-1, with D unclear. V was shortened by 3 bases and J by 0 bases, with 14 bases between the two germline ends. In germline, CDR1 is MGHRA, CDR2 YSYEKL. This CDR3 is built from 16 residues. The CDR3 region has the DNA TGCGCCAGCAGCCAGCAAGGGTACAAGATGAACACTGAAGCTTTCTTT. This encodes CASSQQGYKMNTEAFF.